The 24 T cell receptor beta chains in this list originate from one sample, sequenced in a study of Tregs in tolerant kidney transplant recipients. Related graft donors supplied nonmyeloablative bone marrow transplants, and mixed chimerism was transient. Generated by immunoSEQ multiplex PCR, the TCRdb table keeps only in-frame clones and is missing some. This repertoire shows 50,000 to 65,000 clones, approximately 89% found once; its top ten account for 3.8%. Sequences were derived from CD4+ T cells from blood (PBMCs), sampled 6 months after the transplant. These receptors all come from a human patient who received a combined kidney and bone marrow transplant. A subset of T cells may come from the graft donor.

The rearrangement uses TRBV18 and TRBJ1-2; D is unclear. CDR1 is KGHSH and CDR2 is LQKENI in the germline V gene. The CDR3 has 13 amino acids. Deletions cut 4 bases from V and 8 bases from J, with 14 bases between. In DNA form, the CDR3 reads TGTGCCAGCTCACAAATGCCGGGGTCGGGCTACACCTTC. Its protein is CASSQMPGSGYTF.

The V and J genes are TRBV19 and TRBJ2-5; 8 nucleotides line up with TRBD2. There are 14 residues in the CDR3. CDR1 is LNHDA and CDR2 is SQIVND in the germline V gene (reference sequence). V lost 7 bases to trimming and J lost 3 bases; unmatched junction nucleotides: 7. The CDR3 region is CASKLAGHEETQYF. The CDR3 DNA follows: TGTGCCAGTAAATTAGCGGGGCACGAAGAGACCCAGTACTTC.

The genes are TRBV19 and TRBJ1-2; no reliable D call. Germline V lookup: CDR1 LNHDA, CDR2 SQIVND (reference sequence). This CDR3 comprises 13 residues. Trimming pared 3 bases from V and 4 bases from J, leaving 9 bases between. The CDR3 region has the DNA TGTGCCAGTAGTATGGCCCCAGGCTATGGCTACACCTTC. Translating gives CASSMAPGYGYTF.

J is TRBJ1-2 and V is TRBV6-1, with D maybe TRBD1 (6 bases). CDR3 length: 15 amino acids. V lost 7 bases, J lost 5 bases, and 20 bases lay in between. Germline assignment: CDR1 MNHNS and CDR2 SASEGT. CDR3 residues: CASTPAGGQTYGYTF. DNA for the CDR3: TGTGCCAGCACCCCCGCAGGAGGACAGACTTATGGCTACACCTTC.

CDR3 sequence (DNA): TGTGCCAGCTCACTCTGGACAAGCTCTGGAAACACCATATATTTT. Translating it yields CASSLWTSSGNTIYF. This chain links TRBV18 with TRBJ1-3; D perhaps matches TRBD1 (5 bases). With 4 bases removed from V and 0 bases from J, the gap between germline ends came to 10 bases. This CDR3 has 15 residues. Germline CDR1 and CDR2: KGHSH and LQKENI.

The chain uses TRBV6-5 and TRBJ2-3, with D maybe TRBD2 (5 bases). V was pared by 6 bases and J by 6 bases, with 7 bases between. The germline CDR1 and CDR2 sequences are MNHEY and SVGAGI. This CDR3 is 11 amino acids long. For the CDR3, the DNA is TGTGCCAGCAGGCGGAGGGATACGCAGTATTTT. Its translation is CASRRRDTQYF.

The CDR3 protein is CASSLGGDSYEQYF. The CDR3 nucleotides are TGCGCCAGCAGCTTGGGGGGGGATTCCTACGAGCAGTACTTC. The chain links TRBV5-1 to TRBJ2-7; D may be TRBD2 (6 bases). The CDR3 covers 14 residues. Trimming took off 0 bases at V and 1 base at J, with 8 bases between the two ends. The germline V gene encodes CDR1 SGHRS and CDR2 YFSETQ.

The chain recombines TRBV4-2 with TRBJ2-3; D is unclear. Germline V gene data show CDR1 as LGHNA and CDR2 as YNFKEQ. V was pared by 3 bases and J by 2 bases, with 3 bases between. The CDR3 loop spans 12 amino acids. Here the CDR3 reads CASSQYTDTQYF. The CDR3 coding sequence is TGTGCCAGCAGCCAGTACACAGATACGCAGTATTTT.

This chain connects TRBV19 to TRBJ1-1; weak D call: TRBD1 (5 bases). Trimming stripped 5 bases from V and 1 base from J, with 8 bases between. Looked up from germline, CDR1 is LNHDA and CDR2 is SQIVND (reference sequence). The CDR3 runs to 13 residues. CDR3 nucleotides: TGTGCCAGTAGTTTAACAGGGAACACTGAAGCTTTCTTT. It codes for CASSLTGNTEAFF.

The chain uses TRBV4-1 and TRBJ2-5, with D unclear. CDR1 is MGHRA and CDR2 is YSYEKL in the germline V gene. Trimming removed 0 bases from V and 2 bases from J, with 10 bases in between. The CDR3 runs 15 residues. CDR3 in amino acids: CASSQDPGKQETQYF. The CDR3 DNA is TGCGCCAGCAGCCAAGATCCAGGAAAACAAGAGACCCAGTACTTC.

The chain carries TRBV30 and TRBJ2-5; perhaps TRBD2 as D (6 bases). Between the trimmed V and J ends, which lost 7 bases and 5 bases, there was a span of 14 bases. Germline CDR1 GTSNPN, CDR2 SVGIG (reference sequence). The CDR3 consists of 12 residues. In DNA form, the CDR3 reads TGTGCCTTTTTACCGGGACTCGAGACCCAGTACTTC. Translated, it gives CAFLPGLETQYF.

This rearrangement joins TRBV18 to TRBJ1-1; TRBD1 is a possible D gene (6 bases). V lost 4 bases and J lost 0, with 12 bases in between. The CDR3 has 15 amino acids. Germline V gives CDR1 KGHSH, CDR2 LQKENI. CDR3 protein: CASSHGQPMNTEAFF. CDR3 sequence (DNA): TGTGCCAGCTCACACGGACAGCCGATGAACACTGAAGCTTTCTTT.

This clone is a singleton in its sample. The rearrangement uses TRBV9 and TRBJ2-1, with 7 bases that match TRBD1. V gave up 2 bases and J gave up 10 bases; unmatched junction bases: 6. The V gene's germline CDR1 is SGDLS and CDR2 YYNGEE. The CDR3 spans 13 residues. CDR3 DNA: TGTGCCAGCAGCGTGACAGGGAAGGGGGAGCAGTTCTTC. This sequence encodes CASSVTGKGEQFF.

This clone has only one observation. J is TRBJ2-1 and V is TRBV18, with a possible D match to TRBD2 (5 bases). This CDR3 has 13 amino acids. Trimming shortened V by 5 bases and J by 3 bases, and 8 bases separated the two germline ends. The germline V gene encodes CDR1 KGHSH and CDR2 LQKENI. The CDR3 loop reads CASSNGSYNEQFF. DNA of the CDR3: TGTGCCAGCTCAAATGGGAGCTACAATGAGCAGTTCTTC. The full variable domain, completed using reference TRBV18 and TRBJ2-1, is NAGVMQNPRHLVRRRGQEARLRCSPMKGHSHVYWYRQLPEEGLKFMVYLQKENIIDESGMPKERFSAEFPKEGPSILRIQQVVRGDSAAYFCASSNGSYNEQFFGPGTRLTVL.

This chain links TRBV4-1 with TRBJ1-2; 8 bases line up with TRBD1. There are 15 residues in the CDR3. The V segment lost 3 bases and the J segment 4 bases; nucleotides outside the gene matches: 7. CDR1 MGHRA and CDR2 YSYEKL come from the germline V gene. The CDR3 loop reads CASSQIRTGFYGYTF. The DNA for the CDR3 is TGCGCCAGCAGCCAGATAAGGACAGGGTTCTATGGCTACACCTTC.

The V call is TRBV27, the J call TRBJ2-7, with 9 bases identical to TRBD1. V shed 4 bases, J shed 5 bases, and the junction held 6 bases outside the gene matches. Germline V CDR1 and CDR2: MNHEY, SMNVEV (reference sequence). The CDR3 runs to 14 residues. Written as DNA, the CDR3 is TGTGCCAGCAGTTCCCCGGGACAGGGAAACGAGCAGTACTTC. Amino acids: CASSSPGQGNEQYF.

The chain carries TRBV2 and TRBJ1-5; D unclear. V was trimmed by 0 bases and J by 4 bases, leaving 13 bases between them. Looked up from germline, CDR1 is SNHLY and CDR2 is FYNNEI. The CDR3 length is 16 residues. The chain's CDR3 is CASSEAERMRNQPQHF. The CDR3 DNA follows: TGTGCCAGCAGTGAAGCGGAGCGCATGAGGAATCAGCCCCAGCATTTT. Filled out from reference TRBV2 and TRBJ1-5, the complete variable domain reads EPEVTQTPSHQVTQMGQEVILRCVPISNHLYFYWYRQILGQKVEFLVSFYNNEISEKSEIFDDQFSVERPDGSNFTLKIRSTKLEDSAMYFCASSEAERMRNQPQHFGDGTRLSIL.

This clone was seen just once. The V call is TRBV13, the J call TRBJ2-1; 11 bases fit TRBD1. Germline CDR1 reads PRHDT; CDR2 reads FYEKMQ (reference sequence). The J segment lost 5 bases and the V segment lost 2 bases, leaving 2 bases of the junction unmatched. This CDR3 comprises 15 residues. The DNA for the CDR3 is TGTGCCAGCAGCTTACCGGGACAGGGGGACAATGAGCAGTTCTTC. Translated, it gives CASSLPGQGDNEQFF. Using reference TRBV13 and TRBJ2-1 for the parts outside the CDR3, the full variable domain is AAGVIQSPRHLIKEKRETATLKCYPIPRHDTVYWYQQGPGQDPQFLISFYEKMQSDKGSIPDRFSAQQFSDYHSELNMSSLELGDSALYFCASSLPGQGDNEQFFGPGTRLTVL.

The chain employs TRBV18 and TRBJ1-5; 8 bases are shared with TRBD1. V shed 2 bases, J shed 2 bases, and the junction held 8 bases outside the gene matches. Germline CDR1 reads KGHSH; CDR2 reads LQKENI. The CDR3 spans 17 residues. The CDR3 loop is CASSPNNPGQGNQPQHF. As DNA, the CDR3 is TGTGCCAGCTCACCAAATAATCCGGGACAGGGCAATCAGCCCCAGCATTTT.

The CDR3 sequence is CASPIGGETSGANVLTF. CDR3 DNA sequence: TGTGCCAGCCCTATCGGGGGTGAAACCTCTGGGGCCAACGTCCTGACTTTC. V gene TRBV9 combines with J gene TRBJ2-6; D perhaps matches TRBD2 (6 bases). The germline V gene has CDR1 SGDLS and CDR2 YYNGEE. The CDR3 sequence is 17 residues long. V shed 7 bases and J shed 0 bases, with 17 bases lying between them.

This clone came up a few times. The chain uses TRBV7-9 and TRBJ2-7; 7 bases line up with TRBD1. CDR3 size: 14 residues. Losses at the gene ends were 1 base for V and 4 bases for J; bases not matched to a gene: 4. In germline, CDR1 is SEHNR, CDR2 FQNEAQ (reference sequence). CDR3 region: CASSLEGGRYEQYF. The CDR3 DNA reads TGTGCCAGCAGCTTAGAAGGGGGCCGATACGAGCAGTACTTC.

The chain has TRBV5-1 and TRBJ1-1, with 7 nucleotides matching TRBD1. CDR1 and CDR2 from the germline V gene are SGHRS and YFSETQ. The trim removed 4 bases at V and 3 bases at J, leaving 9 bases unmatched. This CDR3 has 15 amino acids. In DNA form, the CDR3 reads TGCGCCAGCAGCCCAAATACAGGGGTTGACACTGAAGCTTTCTTT. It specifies CASSPNTGVDTEAFF.

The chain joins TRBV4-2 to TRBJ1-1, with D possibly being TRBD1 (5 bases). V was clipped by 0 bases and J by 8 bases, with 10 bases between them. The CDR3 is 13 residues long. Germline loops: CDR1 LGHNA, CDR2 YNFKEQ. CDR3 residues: CASSQDRRGEAFF. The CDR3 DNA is TGTGCCAGCAGCCAAGATCGGCGGGGGGAAGCTTTCTTT.

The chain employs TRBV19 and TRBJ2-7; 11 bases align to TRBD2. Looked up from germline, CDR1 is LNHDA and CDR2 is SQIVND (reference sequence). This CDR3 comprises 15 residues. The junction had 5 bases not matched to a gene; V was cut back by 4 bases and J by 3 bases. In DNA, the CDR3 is TGTGCCAGTAGTAAGGCTAGCGGGAGGAGCTACGAGCAGTACTTC. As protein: CASSKASGRSYEQYF. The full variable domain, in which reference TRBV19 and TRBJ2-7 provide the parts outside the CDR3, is DGGITQSPKYLFRKEGQNVTLSCEQNLNHDAMYWYRQDPGQGLRLIYYSQIVNDFQKGDIAEGYSVSREKKESFPLTVTSAQKNPTAFYLCASSKASGRSYEQYFGPGTRLTVT.